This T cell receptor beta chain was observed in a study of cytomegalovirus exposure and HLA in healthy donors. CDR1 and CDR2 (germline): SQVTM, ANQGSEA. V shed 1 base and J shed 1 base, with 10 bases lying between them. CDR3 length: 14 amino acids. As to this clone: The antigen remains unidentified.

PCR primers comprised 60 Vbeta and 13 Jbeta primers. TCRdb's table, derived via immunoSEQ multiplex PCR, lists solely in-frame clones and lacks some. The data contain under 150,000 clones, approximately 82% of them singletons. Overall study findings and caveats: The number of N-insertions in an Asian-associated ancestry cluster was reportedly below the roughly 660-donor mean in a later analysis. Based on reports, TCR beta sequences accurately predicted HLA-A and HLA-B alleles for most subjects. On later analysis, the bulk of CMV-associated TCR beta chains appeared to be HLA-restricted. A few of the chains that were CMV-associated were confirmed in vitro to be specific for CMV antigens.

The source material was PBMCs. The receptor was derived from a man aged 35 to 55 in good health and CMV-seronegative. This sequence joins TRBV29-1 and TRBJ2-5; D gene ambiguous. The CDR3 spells CSVEGKAGQETQYF. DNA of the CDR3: TGCAGCGTTGAAGGGAAGGCAGGCCAAGAGACCCAGTACTTC.